The rows below give T cell receptor beta chains drawn from one sample of a study of cytomegalovirus exposure and HLA in healthy donors. Data came from immunoSEQ multiplex PCR; TCRdb stores just in-frame clones and leaves some out. Of 310,000 or so clones in the sample, 85% to 90% are singletons; the top ten hold about 2.5%. Material for sequencing was PBMCs. These receptors were collected from a woman aged 18-29 years in good health and CMV-seronegative. CDR3s include the opening cysteine and the closing phenylalanine or tryptophan. The D gene is left open where the match is weak. Size tells how often a clone was seen (once, few, many) or the class of an expanded clone, and some rows leave it out.

cdr3_nt cdr3_aa v_call d_call clone_size j_call
TGTGCCAGCAGCGTACGGACAGGGGGGAACACCGGGGAGCTGTTTTTT CASSVRTGGNTGELFF TRBV9 TRBD1 - TRBJ2-2
TGTGCCAGCAGCTGGCCGGGTATGAACACTGAAGCTTTCTTT CASSWPGMNTEAFF TRBV5-6 - - TRBJ1-1
TGCGCCAGCAGCGCACAGGGTGGGAATCAGCCCCAGCATTTT CASSAQGGNQPQHF TRBV5-1 - - TRBJ1-5
TGTGCCAGCAGCTTCCCTCTAGCGGGGACTTATGATACGCAGTATTTT CASSFPLAGTYDTQYF TRBV7-2 TRBD2 - TRBJ2-3
TGTGCCAGCAGCAAAGGTAGCGTTGAAGATACGCAGTATTTT CASSKGSVEDTQYF TRBV21-1 - - TRBJ2-3
TGTGCCAGCAGCAGGACTAGCGGGGGCCCCGCTTGGGATGAGCAGTTCTTC CASSRTSGGPAWDEQFF TRBV11-2 TRBD2 - TRBJ2-1
TGTGCCAGCAGCTTATTGGGGGGGTATGGCTACACCTTC CASSLLGGYGYTF TRBV7-2 - - TRBJ1-2
TGTGCCAGCAGCTTGGTGGGCGAGAACTATGGCTACACCTTC CASSLVGENYGYTF TRBV5-6 - once TRBJ1-2
TGTGCCAGCAAATATGAGCACTGGGACAGGGGTATCTTC CASKYEHWDRGIF TRBV5-4 TRBD1 - TRBJ1-2
TGTGCCAGCAGCACCAGGGTGACTGATAATTCACCCCTCCACTTT CASSTRVTDNSPLHF TRBV5-5 - - TRBJ1-6
TGCGCCAGCAATGAGGGCACGAGTGAAAAACTGTTTTTT CASNEGTSEKLFF TRBV5-1 - - TRBJ1-4
TGCGCCAGCAGCTTGGTGCTCGCGGGGGACACTGAAGCTTTCTTT CASSLVLAGDTEAFF TRBV5-1 - - TRBJ1-1
TGTGCCAGCAGCGTGAGCGGGGGGGACCACAATGAGCAGTTCTTC CASSVSGGDHNEQFF TRBV9 TRBD2 - TRBJ2-1
TGTGCCAGCAGGCGGGAGTTCAGCTCCTACGAGCAGTACTTC CASRREFSSYEQYF TRBV2 TRBD2 - TRBJ2-7
TGTGCCAGCAGTGTCAAGGCAGGGGCCTACGAGCAGTACTTC CASSVKAGAYEQYF TRBV2 - few TRBJ2-7
TGTGCCAGCAGCCGTTCTCTGACTGAAGCTTTCTTT CASSRSLTEAFF TRBV6-5 - - TRBJ1-1